Reported below is one TCR beta chain. Method: immunoSEQ multiplex PCR; TCRdb's copy keeps in-frame clones and lacks some. Found here are 3,100 or so clones, 69% of them singletons; the top ten hold approximately 9%. These data come from a study of tumor T cells in aggressive B-cell lymphoma. The receptor was derived from an adult with diffuse large B cell lymphoma. The sequenced sample was tumor tissue.

The CDR3 is CASSVGGRGQETQYF. In nucleotides, the CDR3 is TGTGCCAGCAGCGTAGGCGGGAGAGGTCAAGAGACCCAGTACTTC. The genes are TRBV9 and TRBJ2-5; TRBD2 aligns across 7 bases. V shed 0 bases, J shed 2 bases, and the junction held 4 bases outside the gene matches. CDR1 and CDR2 (germline): SGDLS, YYNGEE. The CDR3 covers 15 residues.